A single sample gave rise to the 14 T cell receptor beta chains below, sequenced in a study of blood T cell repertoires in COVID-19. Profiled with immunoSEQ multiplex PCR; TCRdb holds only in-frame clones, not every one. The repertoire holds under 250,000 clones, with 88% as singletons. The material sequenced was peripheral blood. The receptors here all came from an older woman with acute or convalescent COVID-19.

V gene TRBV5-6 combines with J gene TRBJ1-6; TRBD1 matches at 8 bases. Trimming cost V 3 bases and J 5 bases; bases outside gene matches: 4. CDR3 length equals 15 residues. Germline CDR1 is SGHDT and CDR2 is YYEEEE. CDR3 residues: CASSWGTGDNSPLHF. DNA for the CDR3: TGTGCCAGCAGCTGGGGGACAGGTGATAATTCACCCCTCCACTTT.

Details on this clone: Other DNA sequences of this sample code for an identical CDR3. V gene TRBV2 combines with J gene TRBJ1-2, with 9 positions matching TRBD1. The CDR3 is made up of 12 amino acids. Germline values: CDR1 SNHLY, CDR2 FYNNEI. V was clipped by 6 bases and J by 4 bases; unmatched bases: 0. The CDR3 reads CASRDRGYGYTF. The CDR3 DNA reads TGTGCCAGCAGGGACAGGGGCTATGGCTACACCTTC.

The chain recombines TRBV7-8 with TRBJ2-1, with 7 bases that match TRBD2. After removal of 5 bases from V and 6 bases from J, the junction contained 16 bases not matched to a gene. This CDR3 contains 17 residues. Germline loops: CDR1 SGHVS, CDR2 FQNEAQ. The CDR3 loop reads CASSDHRFREAVNEQFF. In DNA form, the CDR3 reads TGTGCCAGCAGCGACCACAGGTTTCGGGAGGCGGTCAATGAGCAGTTCTTC.

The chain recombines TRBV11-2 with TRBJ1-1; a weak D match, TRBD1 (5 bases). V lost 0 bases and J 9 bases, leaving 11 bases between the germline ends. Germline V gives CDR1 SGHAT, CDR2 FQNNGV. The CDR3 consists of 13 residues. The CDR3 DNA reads TGTGCCAGCAGCTTAGATCCCCCAGGGAAAGCTTTCTTT. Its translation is CASSLDPPGKAFF.

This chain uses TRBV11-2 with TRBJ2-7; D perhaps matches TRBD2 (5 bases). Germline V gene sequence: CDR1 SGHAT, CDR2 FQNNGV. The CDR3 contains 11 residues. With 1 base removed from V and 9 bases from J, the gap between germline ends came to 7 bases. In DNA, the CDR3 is TGTGCCAGCAGCTTAGGGGGAGTGCAGTACTTC. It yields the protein CASSLGGVQYF.

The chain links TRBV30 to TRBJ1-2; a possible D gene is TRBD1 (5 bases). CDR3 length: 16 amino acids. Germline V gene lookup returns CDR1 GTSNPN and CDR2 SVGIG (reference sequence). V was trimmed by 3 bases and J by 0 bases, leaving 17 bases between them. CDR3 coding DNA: TGTGCCTGGAGAGAATCCTCAGGGATGGCTAACTATGGCTACACCTTC. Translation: CAWRESSGMANYGYTF.

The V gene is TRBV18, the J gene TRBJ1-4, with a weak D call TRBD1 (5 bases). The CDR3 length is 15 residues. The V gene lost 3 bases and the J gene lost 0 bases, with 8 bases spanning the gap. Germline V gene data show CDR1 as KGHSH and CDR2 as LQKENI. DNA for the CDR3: TGTGCCAGCTCACCCTCGGGGGCAACTAATGAAAAACTGTTTTTT. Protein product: CASSPSGATNEKLFF.

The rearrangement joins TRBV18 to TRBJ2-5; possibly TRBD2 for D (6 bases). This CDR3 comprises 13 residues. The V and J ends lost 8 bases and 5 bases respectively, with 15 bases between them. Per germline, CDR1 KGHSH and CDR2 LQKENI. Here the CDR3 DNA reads TGTGCCAGCCGACTTGGCCGGGGGGAGACCCAGTACTTC. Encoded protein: CASRLGRGETQYF.

As DNA, the CDR3 is TGTGCCAGCAGCTCACCCGGGACAGGGGGATTCAATCAGCCCCAGCATTTT. It translates to CASSSPGTGGFNQPQHF. The rearrangement joins TRBV7-9 to TRBJ1-5, with TRBD1 matching 11 bases. The ends lost 4 bases at V and 3 bases at J; junction bases unmatched: 8. This CDR3 contains 17 residues. Germline V lookup: CDR1 SEHNR, CDR2 FQNEAQ (reference sequence).

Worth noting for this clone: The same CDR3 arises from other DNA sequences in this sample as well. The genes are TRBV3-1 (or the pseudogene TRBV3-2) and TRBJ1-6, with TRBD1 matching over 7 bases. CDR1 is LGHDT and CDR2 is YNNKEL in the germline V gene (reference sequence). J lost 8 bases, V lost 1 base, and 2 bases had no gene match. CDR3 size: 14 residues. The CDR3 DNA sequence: TGTGCCAGCAGCCAAGGACAGGGCTATTCACCCCTCCACTTT. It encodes CASSQGQGYSPLHF.

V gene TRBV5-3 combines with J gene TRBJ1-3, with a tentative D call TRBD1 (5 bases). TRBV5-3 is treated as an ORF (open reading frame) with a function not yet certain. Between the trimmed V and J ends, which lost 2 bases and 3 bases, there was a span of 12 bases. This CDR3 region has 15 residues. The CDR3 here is CARSFQGVRGNTIYF. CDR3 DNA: TGTGCCAGAAGCTTTCAAGGGGTTCGTGGAAACACCATATATTTT.

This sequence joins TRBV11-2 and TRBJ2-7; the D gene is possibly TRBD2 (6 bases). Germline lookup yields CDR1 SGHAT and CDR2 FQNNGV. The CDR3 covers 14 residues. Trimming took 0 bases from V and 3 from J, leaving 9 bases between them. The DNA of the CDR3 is TGTGCCAGCAGCTTAGATGGGACTTACTACGAGCAGTACTTC. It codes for CASSLDGTYYEQYF.

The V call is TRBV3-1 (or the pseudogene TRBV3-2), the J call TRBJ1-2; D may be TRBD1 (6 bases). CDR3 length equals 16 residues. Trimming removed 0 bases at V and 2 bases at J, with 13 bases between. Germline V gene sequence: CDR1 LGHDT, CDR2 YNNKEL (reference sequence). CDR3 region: CASSQDLGQQNYGYTF. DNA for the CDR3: TGTGCCAGCAGCCAAGATCTCGGACAGCAGAACTATGGCTACACCTTC.

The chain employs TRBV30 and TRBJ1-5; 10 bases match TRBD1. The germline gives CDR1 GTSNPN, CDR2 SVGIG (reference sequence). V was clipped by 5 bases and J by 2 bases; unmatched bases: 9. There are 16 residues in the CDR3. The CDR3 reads CAWGDRGMGGNQPQHF. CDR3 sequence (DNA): TGTGCCTGGGGGGACAGGGGAATGGGAGGCAATCAGCCCCAGCATTTT.